Listed below are T cell receptor beta chains from one sample, sequenced in a study of blood T cell repertoires in COVID-19. The data were produced by immunoSEQ multiplex PCR, yet TCRdb's version contains in-frame clones alone and is incomplete. The sample lists about 300,000 clones; 83% were seen once. Sample: peripheral blood. The receptor source for this set is a woman in her forties or fifties who had recovered from COVID-19. Each CDR3 is given with its conserved first and last residue. A D gene is named only where the DNA matches it firmly. Only some rows state a clone size, as once, few, many or a class for expanded clones.

V gene: TRBV7-9; clone size: NA; D gene: TRBD1; J gene: TRBJ2-7; CDR3 protein: CASSGQGRYEQYF; CDR3 DNA: TGTGCCAGCAGTGGACAGGGGCGCTACGAGCAGTACTTC
V gene: TRBV4-3; clone size: NA; D gene: NA; J gene: TRBJ1-2; CDR3 protein: CASSQGRGTGYGYTF; CDR3 DNA: TGCGCCAGCAGCCAAGGCAGGGGCACTGGCTATGGCTACACCTTC
V gene: TRBV3-1/TRBV3-2; clone size: NA; D gene: NA; J gene: TRBJ2-5; CDR3 protein: CASSQTGTLGETQYF; CDR3 DNA: TGTGCCAGCAGCCAAACCGGGACACTGGGGGAGACCCAGTACTTC
V gene: TRBV7-9; clone size: NA; D gene: NA; J gene: TRBJ1-3; CDR3 protein: CASSLNSPGNTIYF; CDR3 DNA: TGTGCCAGCAGCTTAAATAGTCCTGGAAACACCATATATTTT
V gene: TRBV7-9; clone size: NA; D gene: NA; J gene: TRBJ2-2; CDR3 protein: CASSPVTGELFF; CDR3 DNA: TGTGCCAGCAGCCCGGTCACCGGGGAGCTGTTTTTT
V gene: TRBV7-2; clone size: NA; D gene: TRBD1; J gene: TRBJ1-2; CDR3 protein: CASSLRQGDGYTF; CDR3 DNA: TGTGCCAGCAGCTTGCGGCAGGGGGATGGCTACACCTTC
V gene: TRBV6-4; clone size: NA; D gene: NA; J gene: TRBJ2-2; CDR3 protein: CASSDQGSTGELFF; CDR3 DNA: TGTGCCAGCAGTGATCAGGGTTCCACCGGGGAGCTGTTTTTT
V gene: TRBV10-1; clone size: few; D gene: TRBD2; J gene: TRBJ2-1; CDR3 protein: CASSTRNLLAGSSSDEQFF; CDR3 DNA: TGCGCCAGCAGCACTCGTAATCTACTAGCGGGAAGCTCCAGCGATGAGCAGTTCTTC
V gene: TRBV9; clone size: NA; D gene: NA; J gene: TRBJ2-5; CDR3 protein: CASSHDGYQETQYF; CDR3 DNA: TGTGCCAGCAGCCACGACGGGTACCAAGAGACCCAGTACTTC
V gene: TRBV19; clone size: NA; D gene: TRBD2; J gene: TRBJ2-7; CDR3 protein: CASSTREGGYEQYF; CDR3 DNA: TGTGCCAGTAGTACTCGGGAGGGAGGCTACGAGCAGTACTTC
V gene: TRBV7-3; clone size: NA; D gene: NA; J gene: TRBJ2-1; CDR3 protein: CASSPGGSSYNEQFF; CDR3 DNA: TGTGCCAGCAGCCCCGGCGGAAGCTCCTACAATGAGCAGTTCTTC
V gene: TRBV27; clone size: few; D gene: NA; J gene: TRBJ2-1; CDR3 protein: CASSLSDSNNEQFF; CDR3 DNA: TGTGCCAGCAGTTTATCTGACAGTAACAATGAGCAGTTCTTC
V gene: TRBV28; clone size: NA; D gene: NA; J gene: TRBJ1-3; CDR3 protein: CASSPPPAGNTIYF; CDR3 DNA: TGTGCCAGCAGTCCCCCCCCGGCTGGAAACACCATATATTTT
V gene: TRBV27; clone size: NA; D gene: NA; J gene: TRBJ2-5; CDR3 protein: CASSFRGRGRETQYF; CDR3 DNA: TGTGCCAGCAGTTTTAGAGGCAGGGGCAGGGAGACCCAGTACTTC
V gene: TRBV4-1; clone size: NA; D gene: TRBD2; J gene: TRBJ2-7; CDR3 protein: CASSHSGNVRREQYF; CDR3 DNA: TGCGCCAGCTCACATAGCGGGAATGTTCGAAGAGAGCAGTACTTC
V gene: TRBV3-1/TRBV3-2; clone size: NA; D gene: NA; J gene: TRBJ1-1; CDR3 protein: CASSHPGEGGDTEAFF; CDR3 DNA: TGTGCCAGCAGCCACCCCGGAGAAGGGGGGGACACTGAAGCTTTCTTT
V gene: TRBV15; clone size: NA; D gene: TRBD1; J gene: TRBJ2-6; CDR3 protein: CATSRGQGEEGANVLTF; CDR3 DNA: TGTGCCACCAGCCGCGGACAGGGCGAAGAGGGGGCCAACGTCCTGACTTTC
V gene: TRBV30; clone size: NA; D gene: NA; J gene: TRBJ1-2; CDR3 protein: CAWSPPVGLSTNYGYTF; CDR3 DNA: TGTGCCTGGAGTCCTCCCGTAGGACTGTCAACTAACTATGGCTACACCTTC
V gene: TRBV5-5; clone size: once; D gene: NA; J gene: TRBJ1-3; CDR3 protein: CASSVQDGSGNTIYF; CDR3 DNA: TGTGCCAGCAGCGTGCAGGATGGCTCTGGAAACACCATATATTTT
V gene: TRBV6-1; clone size: NA; D gene: TRBD1; J gene: TRBJ2-7; CDR3 protein: CASSEEMGTGHYEQYF; CDR3 DNA: TGTGCCAGCAGTGAAGAGATGGGGACAGGGCACTACGAGCAGTACTTC
V gene: TRBV2; clone size: NA; D gene: NA; J gene: TRBJ1-2; CDR3 protein: CASSENRGVYGYTF; CDR3 DNA: TGTGCCAGCAGTGAAAACCGGGGGGTCTATGGCTACACCTTC
V gene: TRBV19; clone size: NA; D gene: NA; J gene: TRBJ1-2; CDR3 protein: CASSSRPGGYGYTF; CDR3 DNA: TGTGCCAGTAGTAGTCGTCCAGGAGGGTATGGCTACACCTTC
V gene: TRBV6-5; clone size: NA; D gene: NA; J gene: TRBJ1-3; CDR3 protein: CASTEDSSGNTIYF; CDR3 DNA: TGTGCCAGCACCGAGGATAGTTCTGGAAACACCATATATTTT
V gene: TRBV5-3; clone size: NA; D gene: NA; J gene: TRBJ1-3; CDR3 protein: CARSFRVSGNTIYF; CDR3 DNA: TGTGCCAGAAGCTTCAGGGTCTCTGGAAACACCATATATTTT
V gene: TRBV28; clone size: NA; D gene: TRBD2; J gene: TRBJ2-7; CDR3 protein: CASSLGDYLIEQYF; CDR3 DNA: TGTGCCAGCAGTTTAGGGGACTATTTAATCGAGCAGTACTTC
V gene: TRBV5-4; clone size: NA; D gene: NA; J gene: TRBJ1-2; CDR3 protein: CASSVRAYGYTF; CDR3 DNA: TGTGCCAGCAGTGTCAGGGCGTATGGCTACACCTTC
V gene: TRBV3-1/TRBV3-2; clone size: NA; D gene: TRBD1; J gene: TRBJ1-4; CDR3 protein: CASSRGRGGLGKLFF; CDR3 DNA: TGTGCCAGCAGCAGAGGGAGAGGGGGCCTAGGGAAACTGTTTTTT
V gene: TRBV7-8; clone size: NA; D gene: TRBD2; J gene: TRBJ2-5; CDR3 protein: CASSLSLTSGSRETQYF; CDR3 DNA: TGTGCCAGCAGCTTAAGTCTGACTAGCGGGAGTAGAGAGACCCAGTACTTC
V gene: TRBV4-2; clone size: few; D gene: TRBD2; J gene: TRBJ2-3; CDR3 protein: CASSQLGGRGLTTRQYF; CDR3 DNA: TGTGCCAGCAGCCAACTGGGGGGGAGGGGCCTGACAACGAGACAGTATTTT
V gene: TRBV7-2; clone size: NA; D gene: NA; J gene: TRBJ1-2; CDR3 protein: CASSRQGGGYTF; CDR3 DNA: TGTGCCAGCTCCCGGCAGGGCGGTGGCTACACCTTC
V gene: TRBV18; clone size: NA; D gene: NA; J gene: TRBJ1-5; CDR3 protein: CASTGGMGSNQPQHF; CDR3 DNA: TGTGCCAGCACGGGGGGGATGGGGAGCAATCAGCCCCAGCATTTT
V gene: TRBV2; clone size: once; D gene: NA; J gene: TRBJ1-1; CDR3 protein: CASSVAGGGTEAFF; CDR3 DNA: TGTGCCAGCAGTGTGGCGGGAGGAGGAACTGAAGCTTTCTTT
V gene: TRBV6-5; clone size: NA; D gene: TRBD1; J gene: TRBJ2-1; CDR3 protein: CASRTDRGFYNEQFF; CDR3 DNA: TGTGCCAGCAGGACGGACAGGGGTTTTTACAATGAGCAGTTCTTC
V gene: TRBV14; clone size: NA; D gene: NA; J gene: TRBJ1-2; CDR3 protein: CASSRSRAGGYGYTF; CDR3 DNA: TGTGCCAGCAGCCGCTCCAGAGCCGGAGGCTATGGCTACACCTTC
V gene: TRBV14; clone size: NA; D gene: TRBD1; J gene: TRBJ1-6; CDR3 protein: CASSPTGVNSPLHF; CDR3 DNA: TGTGCCAGCAGCCCGACAGGGGTAAATTCACCCCTCCACTTT
V gene: TRBV7-9; clone size: NA; D gene: TRBD2; J gene: TRBJ2-1; CDR3 protein: CASSTAAGGPYNEQFF; CDR3 DNA: TGTGCCAGCAGCACCGCAGCGGGAGGCCCCTACAATGAGCAGTTCTTC
V gene: TRBV6-5; clone size: once; D gene: NA; J gene: TRBJ2-7; CDR3 protein: CATYAQGPAYYEQYF; CDR3 DNA: TGTGCCACCTACGCGCAGGGGCCAGCGTACTACGAGCAGTACTTC
V gene: TRBV30; clone size: NA; D gene: TRBD2; J gene: TRBJ2-1; CDR3 protein: CAWTGLAGANIEQFF; CDR3 DNA: TGTGCCTGGACGGGGCTAGCGGGAGCTAATATTGAGCAGTTCTTC
V gene: TRBV5-1; clone size: NA; D gene: TRBD1; J gene: TRBJ2-3; CDR3 protein: CASSGGQGGPTDTQYF; CDR3 DNA: TGCGCCAGCAGCGGGGGACAGGGAGGGCCCACAGATACGCAGTATTTT
V gene: TRBV19; clone size: NA; D gene: TRBD1; J gene: TRBJ2-5; CDR3 protein: CASSRPRDRERETQYF; CDR3 DNA: TGTGCCAGTAGTAGACCCCGGGACAGGGAGAGGGAGACCCAGTACTTC
V gene: TRBV19; clone size: NA; D gene: TRBD1; J gene: TRBJ1-2; CDR3 protein: CASSTDRGHYGYTF; CDR3 DNA: TGTGCCAGTAGTACGGACAGGGGGCACTATGGCTACACCTTC
V gene: TRBV4-3; clone size: few; D gene: TRBD1; J gene: TRBJ1-1; CDR3 protein: CASSPGQRALNTEAFF; CDR3 DNA: TGCGCCAGCAGCCCGGGACAGCGAGCATTGAACACTGAAGCTTTCTTT
V gene: TRBV9; clone size: NA; D gene: TRBD2; J gene: TRBJ2-1; CDR3 protein: CASSTGLAGGGEQFF; CDR3 DNA: TGTGCCAGCAGCACGGGACTAGCGGGAGGCGGGGAGCAGTTCTTC
V gene: TRBV27; clone size: NA; D gene: TRBD1; J gene: TRBJ1-1; CDR3 protein: CASMRQDRAGTEAFF; CDR3 DNA: TGTGCCAGCATGAGACAGGACAGGGCTGGCACTGAAGCTTTCTTT
V gene: TRBV28; clone size: NA; D gene: TRBD1; J gene: TRBJ2-5; CDR3 protein: CASSLTGTGKETQYF; CDR3 DNA: TGTGCCAGCAGTCTGACCGGGACAGGGAAAGAGACCCAGTACTTC
V gene: TRBV3-1/TRBV3-2; clone size: NA; D gene: NA; J gene: TRBJ2-2; CDR3 protein: CASSQIAAGELFF; CDR3 DNA: TGTGCCAGCAGCCAAATAGCAGCCGGGGAGCTGTTTTTT
V gene: TRBV5-6; clone size: NA; D gene: TRBD2; J gene: TRBJ2-4; CDR3 protein: CASINYVGRGEQAKNIQYF; CDR3 DNA: TGTGCCAGCATCAATTATGTCGGGCGGGGGGAACAAGCCAAAAACATTCAGTACTTC
V gene: TRBV5-1; clone size: NA; D gene: TRBD2; J gene: TRBJ2-3; CDR3 protein: CASTRTGLAATSTDTQYF; CDR3 DNA: TGCGCCAGCACCCGTACCGGACTAGCAGCGACTAGCACAGATACGCAGTATTTT
V gene: TRBV24-1; clone size: NA; D gene: NA; J gene: TRBJ2-7; CDR3 protein: CATPPADKTYEQYF; CDR3 DNA: TGTGCCACCCCCCCCGCAGACAAAACTTACGAGCAGTACTTC
V gene: TRBV30; clone size: NA; D gene: TRBD1; J gene: TRBJ1-4; CDR3 protein: CAQGRQGDEKLFF; CDR3 DNA: TGTGCCCAAGGGAGACAGGGAGATGAAAAACTGTTTTTT
V gene: TRBV4-1; clone size: few; D gene: TRBD1; J gene: TRBJ1-4; CDR3 protein: CASSQEGTGGPEKLFF; CDR3 DNA: TGCGCCAGCAGCCAAGAGGGGACAGGGGGTCCTGAAAAACTGTTTTTT
V gene: TRBV29-1; clone size: NA; D gene: NA; J gene: TRBJ2-1; CDR3 protein: CSAERASAYNEQFF; CDR3 DNA: TGCAGCGCCGAGCGGGCTAGCGCGTACAATGAGCAGTTCTTC
V gene: TRBV30; clone size: NA; D gene: NA; J gene: TRBJ1-4; CDR3 protein: CAWSVTGGKLFF; CDR3 DNA: TGTGCCTGGAGTGTAACCGGGGGAAAACTGTTTTTT
V gene: TRBV5-6; clone size: NA; D gene: TRBD2; J gene: TRBJ2-7; CDR3 protein: CASSNSGAGGYEQYF; CDR3 DNA: TGTGCCAGCAGCAACTCAGGAGCGGGAGGCTACGAGCAGTACTTC